These 29 T cell receptor beta chains were all obtained from the same sample, sequenced in a study of T-cell reconstitution after alpha-beta-depleted transplantation in children. The TCRbeta library was prepared with unique molecular identifiers. TCRdb fed the PCR reads into MiXCR, producing one record per CDR3 protein. Of some 530,000 distinct CDR3 sequences listed, around 13% are singletons. Here the sequenced sample was PBMCs from the stem cell graft donor, taken from the stem cell graft. Source of these receptors: a human donor who donated a stem cell graft to a child with combined immunodeficiency.

This clonotype was found many times. The rearrangement uses TRBV10-3 and TRBJ2-1; possibly TRBD2 for D (5 bases). V gave up 7 bases and J gave up 9 bases, with 16 bases separating them. The germline gives CDR1 ENHRY, CDR2 SYGVKD. The CDR3 runs 13 residues. For the CDR3, the DNA is TGTGCCATCACTGGAGGCATTAAGGCTGAGCAGTTCTTC. It codes for CAITGGIKAEQFF.

The J gene is TRBJ2-1, the V gene TRBV7-9; 8 positions match TRBD2. CDR1 and CDR2 (germline): SEHNR, FQNEAQ (reference sequence). The CDR3 has 15 residues. V gave up 3 bases and J gave up 2 bases; unmatched junction bases: 3. In DNA, the CDR3 is TGTGCCAGCAGCTTGGGACTAGGCCCCTACAATGAGCAGTTCTTC. It codes for CASSLGLGPYNEQFF.

This clonotype was detected ten times or more. The chain carries TRBV18 and TRBJ1-4; D unclear. The length of the CDR3 is 16 residues. Trimming took off 2 bases at V and 4 bases at J, with 14 bases between the two ends. Per the germline V gene, CDR1 is KGHSH and CDR2 is LQKENI. CDR3 DNA sequence: TGTGCCAGCTCACCATCGGCCAGCCAGCATAATGAAAAACTGTTTTTT. It yields the protein CASSPSASQHNEKLFF.

This clonotype was found a few times. This rearrangement joins TRBV11-2 to TRBJ2-1, with 7 bases fitting TRBD1. The junction had 12 bases not matched to a gene; V was cut back by 5 bases and J by 8 bases. The CDR3 loop spans 15 amino acids. CDR1 is SGHAT, CDR2 FQNNGV, per germline. The DNA for the CDR3 is TGTGCCAGCAGCCCTAGACGAGGGGGCATCGATGAGCAGTTCTTC. As protein: CASSPRRGGIDEQFF.

This clonotype was found a few times. This chain links TRBV6-2 or TRBV6-3 with TRBJ2-3; 7 positions match TRBD2. Looked up from germline, CDR1 is MNHEY and CDR2 is SVGEGT. The ends lost 0 bases at V and 1 base at J; junction bases unmatched: 7. The CDR3 has 17 amino acids. In DNA, the CDR3 is TGTGCCAGCAGTTACTCGAAAGGACTAGACGGCACAGATACGCAGTATTTT. The encoded protein is CASSYSKGLDGTDTQYF.

The rearrangement uses TRBV12-3 or TRBV12-4 and TRBJ2-7; D is possibly TRBD1 (5 bases). The CDR3 loop spans 12 amino acids. Trimming removed 6 bases from V and 3 bases from J, with 9 bases in between. The CDR3 coding sequence is TGTGCCAGCAGGGGGCCGGGCTACGAGCAGTACTTC. Translated: CASRGPGYEQYF.

The chain uses TRBV27 and TRBJ2-1; possibly TRBD2 for D (6 bases). This CDR3 has 18 amino acids. Germline lookup yields CDR1 MNHEY and CDR2 SMNVEV (reference sequence). The V end lost 8 bases, the J end lost 5 bases, and 28 bases lay between the germline ends. CDR3 coding DNA: TGTGCCAGCTGGTTGTTTTTTAGGCCGGGGGAAGTAAACAATGAGCAGTTCTTC. Residues: CASWLFFRPGEVNNEQFF.

The chain combines TRBV6-1 with TRBJ1-1; D gene uncertain. The CDR3 contains 13 residues. From germline, CDR1 is MNHNS and CDR2 SASEGT. Trimming left V 4 bases short and J 1 base short, with 7 bases between. In DNA, the CDR3 is TGTGCCAGCAGTGTCGGCACGAACACTGAAGCTTTCTTT. Translated: CASSVGTNTEAFF.

The V gene is TRBV6-2 or TRBV6-3, the J gene TRBJ2-1, with 7 bases fitting TRBD2. The germline V gene has CDR1 MNHEY and CDR2 SVGEGT. V gave up 1 base and J gave up 1 base; unmatched junction bases: 4. The CDR3 is 16 residues long. The CDR3 spells CASSYWRGLSYNEQFF. The CDR3 DNA sequence: TGTGCCAGCAGTTACTGGCGGGGGTTATCCTACAATGAGCAGTTCTTC.

This clonotype was observed at least ten times. The rearrangement uses TRBV12-3 or TRBV12-4 and TRBJ2-5, with unresolved D. CDR3 length: 14 residues. V lost 6 bases and J 0 bases, leaving 11 bases between the germline ends. The CDR3 nucleotides are TGTGCCAGCAGACTAACGCGGTACCAAGAGACCCAGTACTTC. Translation: CASRLTRYQETQYF.

This clonotype appeared a few times. The chain carries TRBV10-3 and TRBJ1-2, with a possible D match to TRBD1 (5 bases). With 8 bases removed from V and 3 bases from J, the gap between germline ends came to 10 bases. Germline values: CDR1 ENHRY, CDR2 SYGVKD. The CDR3 totals 12 residues. CDR3 coding DNA: TGTGCCATCGACGGGGGAGACTATGGCTACACCTTC. The encoded protein is CAIDGGDYGYTF.

The J gene is TRBJ2-3, the V gene TRBV29-1; 8 bases line up with TRBD2. With V trimmed by 7 bases and J by 4 bases, 13 bases remained unmatched. Germline V gene sequence: CDR1 SQVTM, CDR2 ANQGSEA. The CDR3 is made up of 15 amino acids. The CDR3 sequence: CSAVRAGVGPDTQYF. DNA of the CDR3: TGCAGCGCCGTCCGAGCGGGAGTCGGCCCAGATACGCAGTATTTT.

CDR3 sequence: CASSLAPLAGGVNEQFF. CDR3 nucleotides: TGCGCCAGCAGCTTGGCCCCCCTAGCGGGGGGAGTCAATGAGCAGTTCTTC. The chain recombines TRBV5-1 with TRBJ2-1, with 11 bases aligning to TRBD2. The CDR3 is 17 residues long. CDR1 and CDR2 from the germline V gene are SGHRS and YFSETQ. V shed 0 bases, J shed 6 bases, and the junction held 8 bases outside the gene matches.

V gene TRBV29-1 combines with J gene TRBJ2-7; 9 nucleotides match TRBD2. This CDR3 comprises 14 residues. The V segment lost 3 bases and the J segment 6 bases; nucleotides outside the gene matches: 9. CDR1 is SQVTM, CDR2 ANQGSEA, per germline. This CDR3 is CSVERGGGITEQYF. CDR3 DNA sequence: TGCAGCGTTGAGCGGGGGGGCGGAATTACCGAGCAGTACTTC.

This sequence joins TRBV4-3 and TRBJ1-6; TRBD1 agrees at 7 bases. This CDR3 has 17 residues. Trimming cost V 1 base and J 4 bases; bases outside gene matches: 7. Looked up from germline, CDR1 is LGHNA and CDR2 is YSLEER. CDR3 loop: CASSQATGTDYNSPLHF. CDR3 nucleotide sequence: TGCGCCAGCAGCCAAGCGACCGGGACAGATTATAATTCACCCCTCCACTTT.

The rearrangement joins TRBV12-3 or TRBV12-4 to TRBJ1-5; D might be TRBD1 (6 bases). Trimming stripped 6 bases from V and 1 base from J, with 13 bases between. This CDR3 region has 15 residues. Here the CDR3 DNA reads TGTGCCAGCAGCCAAAGAGGACAGAGCAATCAGCCCCAGCATTTT. Translating gives CASSQRGQSNQPQHF.

The sample holds a few counts of this clonotype. The V gene is TRBV15, the J gene TRBJ2-7, with D uncertain. V gave up 1 base and J gave up 5 bases, with 15 bases separating them. Germline CDR1 and CDR2: LNHNV and YYDKDF (reference sequence). The CDR3 contains 15 residues. The DNA for the CDR3 is TGTGCCACCAGCAGAGGGAACCCCCAAAGGGACGAGCAGTACTTC. Translation: CATSRGNPQRDEQYF. Full variable domain (outside the CDR3, taken from reference TRBV15 and TRBJ2-7): DAMVIQNPRYQVTQFGKPVTLSCSQTLNHNVMYWYQQKSSQAPKLLFHYYDKDFNNEADTPDNFQSRRPNTSFCFLDIRSPGLGDTAMYLCATSRGNPQRDEQYFGPGTRLTVT.

This chain joins TRBV7-8 and TRBJ2-3; 13 bases align to TRBD2. The CDR3 covers 17 residues. V shed 1 base and J 6 bases; nucleotides not matched to a gene: 7. Germline V CDR1 and CDR2: SGHVS, FQNEAQ. The DNA of the CDR3 is TGTGCCAGCAGCTTAGAAACTAGCGGGGGGGCGACGGATACGCAGTATTTT. Amino acids: CASSLETSGGATDTQYF.

The chain has TRBV5-1 and TRBJ2-1, with a tentative D call TRBD2 (7 bases). The CDR3 covers 16 residues. V was shortened by 6 bases and J by 5 bases, with 21 bases between the two germline ends. Germline V CDR1 and CDR2: SGHRS, YFSETQ. CDR3 sequence reads: CASTPWVGGPDNEQFF. The DNA of the CDR3 is TGCGCCAGCACCCCTTGGGTCGGGGGGCCTGACAATGAGCAGTTCTTC.

This clonotype was found many times. J is TRBJ2-5 and V is TRBV5-4, with 9 positions matching TRBD1. CDR1 and CDR2 (germline): SGHNT, YYREEE (reference sequence). The junction had 11 bases not matched to a gene; V was cut back by 1 base and J by 4 bases. This CDR3 contains 17 residues. In DNA form, the CDR3 reads TGTGCCAGCAGCTTGAGGGGACAGGGCATGGCGGCAGAGACCCAGTACTTC. Its protein is CASSLRGQGMAAETQYF.

The chain has TRBV7-3 and TRBJ2-3; TRBD1 agrees at 11 bases. J gave up 4 bases and V 5 bases, and 5 bases lay outside the gene matches. Germline assignment: CDR1 SGHTA and CDR2 FQGTGA. The CDR3 length is 15 residues. The CDR3 sequence is CASSPRDRGADTQYF. In nucleotides, the CDR3 is TGTGCCAGCAGCCCTAGGGACAGGGGGGCAGATACGCAGTATTTT.

This clonotype was found many times. The chain uses TRBV20-1 and TRBJ2-2, with 10 bases lining up with TRBD2. The CDR3 contains 16 residues. With V trimmed by 0 bases and J by 3 bases, 4 bases remained unmatched. The germline V gene encodes CDR1 DFQATT and CDR2 SNEGSKA (reference sequence). As DNA, the CDR3 is TGCAGTGCTAGAGATATAGGACTAGCGGACACCGGGGAGCTGTTTTTT. Amino acids: CSARDIGLADTGELFF.

There are a few counts of this clonotype. This sequence joins TRBV4-3 and TRBJ2-1; D is ambiguous. Between the trimmed V and J ends, which lost 3 bases and 0 bases, there was a span of 18 bases. This CDR3 comprises 18 residues. Per the germline V gene, CDR1 is LGHNA and CDR2 is YSLEER. The CDR3 sequence is CASSHELLLGSSYNEQFF. The DNA for the CDR3 is TGCGCCAGCAGCCATGAACTATTGCTGGGCAGCTCCTACAATGAGCAGTTCTTC.

This clonotype came up many times. The chain links TRBV9 to TRBJ2-7; 9 bases align to TRBD1. CDR3 size: 15 residues. V lost 2 bases to trimming and J lost 1 base; unmatched junction nucleotides: 4. Germline V gene lookup returns CDR1 SGDLS and CDR2 YYNGEE. The CDR3 is CASSVGTGSSYEQYF. The CDR3 coding sequence is TGTGCCAGCAGCGTCGGGACAGGGTCATCCTACGAGCAGTACTTC.

This clonotype was found many times. The chain employs TRBV12-3 or TRBV12-4 and TRBJ2-7; 8 nucleotides align to TRBD2. The CDR3 is 13 residues long. V was pared by 5 bases and J by 3 bases, with 3 bases of the junction left unmatched. CDR3 protein: CASSSGRNYEQYF. DNA of the CDR3: TGTGCCAGCAGTAGCGGGAGAAACTACGAGCAGTACTTC.

There are a few counts of this clonotype. The chain employs TRBV12-3 or TRBV12-4 and TRBJ2-1; D is perhaps TRBD2 (6 bases). The CDR3 consists of 13 residues. V was trimmed by 7 bases and J by 13 bases, leaving 20 bases between them. The CDR3 sequence is CASTFTLGGEQFF. The CDR3 DNA sequence: TGTGCCAGCACATTTACCCTCGGGGGAGAACAGTTCTTC.

This clonotype was counted only a few times. This chain uses TRBV7-2 with TRBJ1-2; D uncertain. Germline values: CDR1 SGHTA, CDR2 FQGNSA. This CDR3 has 15 residues. V dropped 5 bases and J dropped 5 bases, with 18 bases sitting between them. This chain's CDR3 is CASSPRTIEVYGYTF. CDR3 DNA: TGTGCCAGCAGCCCCCGGACCATAGAGGTGTATGGCTACACCTTC.

This clonotype was observed a handful of times. The chain combines TRBV6-1 with TRBJ1-1, with D unclear. The CDR3 length is 13 residues. V was cut by 6 bases and J by 0 bases, with 8 bases left in between. Germline V gives CDR1 MNHNS, CDR2 SASEGT. CDR3 region: CASRTAMNTEAFF. CDR3 bases: TGTGCCAGCAGAACAGCTATGAACACTGAAGCTTTCTTT.

This chain links TRBV5-1 with TRBJ2-4, with 7 bases matching TRBD2. CDR3 length: 15 residues. The germline V gene has CDR1 SGHRS and CDR2 YFSETQ. J gave up 5 bases and V 4 bases, and 9 bases lay outside the gene matches. CDR3 loop: CASSAGVGFQNIQYF. The DNA of the CDR3 is TGCGCCAGCAGCGCGGGAGTGGGGTTTCAAAACATTCAGTACTTC.